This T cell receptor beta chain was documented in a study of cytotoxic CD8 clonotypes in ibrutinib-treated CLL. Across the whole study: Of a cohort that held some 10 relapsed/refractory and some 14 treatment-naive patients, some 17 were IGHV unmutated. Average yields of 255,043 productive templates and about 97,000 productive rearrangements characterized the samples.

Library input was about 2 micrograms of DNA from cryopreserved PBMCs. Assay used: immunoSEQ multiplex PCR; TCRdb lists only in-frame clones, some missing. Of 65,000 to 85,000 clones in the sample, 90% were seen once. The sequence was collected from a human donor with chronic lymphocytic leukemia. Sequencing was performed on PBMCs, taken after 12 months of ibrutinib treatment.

CDR3 nucleotide sequence: TGTGCCAGCAGTGAATTACAAGTGAACACTGAAGCTTTCTTT. Translation: CASSELQVNTEAFF. The chain is built from TRBV6-1 and TRBJ1-1, with D unresolved. The CDR3 contains 14 residues. V was cut by 2 bases and J by 0 bases, with 7 bases left in between. CDR1 and CDR2 from the germline V gene are MNHNS and SASEGT.